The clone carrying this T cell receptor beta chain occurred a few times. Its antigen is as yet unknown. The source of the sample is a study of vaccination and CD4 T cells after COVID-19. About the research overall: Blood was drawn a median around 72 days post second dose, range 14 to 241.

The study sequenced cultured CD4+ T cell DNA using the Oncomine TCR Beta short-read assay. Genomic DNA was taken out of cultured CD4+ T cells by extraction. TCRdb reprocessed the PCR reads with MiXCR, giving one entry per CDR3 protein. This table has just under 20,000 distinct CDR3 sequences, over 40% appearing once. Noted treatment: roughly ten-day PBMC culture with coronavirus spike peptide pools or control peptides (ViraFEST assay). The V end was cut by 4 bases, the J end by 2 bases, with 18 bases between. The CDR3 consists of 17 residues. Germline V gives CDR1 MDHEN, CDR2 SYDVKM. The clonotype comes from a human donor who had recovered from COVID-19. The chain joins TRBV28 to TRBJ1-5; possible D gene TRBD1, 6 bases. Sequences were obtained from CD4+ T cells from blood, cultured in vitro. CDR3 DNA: TGTGCCAGCAGTTCCCCTACAGGGATGGGTGGCAATCAGCCCCAGCATTTT. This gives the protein CASSSPTGMGGNQPQHF.